Shown below are 21 T cell receptor beta chains from a single sample sequenced in a study of T cells in Graves' hyperthyroidism and ophthalmopathy. The CDR3 regions of TCR beta were amplified from RNA transcripts. First-round RT-PCR targeting the TCR CDR3 was performed with the HTBI primer set. In TCRdb, the multiplex PCR reads were re-called with MiXCR into one record per CDR3 protein. The sample includes approximately 720,000 distinct CDR3 sequences, approximately 19% of them seen just once. Sequencing was carried out using blood. The receptor set was obtained from a woman between 45 and 65 years old with Graves' hyperthyroidism that later progressed to Graves' ophthalmopathy.

This clonotype was seen a handful of times. This chain links TRBV11-2 with TRBJ2-2; D not resolved. Between the trimmed V and J ends, which lost 3 bases and 0 bases, there was a span of 11 bases. CDR3 size: 16 residues. In germline, CDR1 is SGHAT, CDR2 FQNNGV. This CDR3 reads CASSLGWAANTGELFF. The CDR3 bases are TGTGCCAGCAGCTTGGGGTGGGCTGCGAACACCGGGGAGCTGTTTTTT.

V is TRBV4-2 and J is TRBJ2-2, with D perhaps TRBD1 (7 bases). Between the trimmed V and J ends, which lost 0 bases and 5 bases, there was a span of 28 bases. Per germline, CDR1 LGHNA and CDR2 YNFKEQ. This CDR3 has 21 residues. CDR3 coding DNA: TGTGCCAGCAGCCAAGAGTATAGGGCACAGGGGACGACTGGGGGGACCGGGGAGCTGTTTTTT. It is translated as CASSQEYRAQGTTGGTGELFF.

At least ten counts were recorded for this clonotype. J is TRBJ2-1 and V is TRBV5-1, with D tentatively TRBD1 or TRBD2 (6 bases each). V was pared by 0 bases and J by 7 bases, with 20 bases between. Germline V gives CDR1 SGHRS, CDR2 YFSETQ. The CDR3 length is 17 residues. CDR3 bases: TGCGCCAGCAGCTTGGAATTCGGGGGCCCCCCTCGGAATGAGCAGTTCTTC. It specifies CASSLEFGGPPRNEQFF.

A few counts support this clonotype. The V call is TRBV11-1, the J call TRBJ1-1; D is unresolved. Between the trimmed V and J ends, which lost 3 bases and 4 bases, there was a span of 18 bases. This CDR3 comprises 16 residues. Germline CDR1 and CDR2: SGHAT and FQDESV (reference sequence). The DNA for the CDR3 is TGTGCCAGCAGCTTTACCCCGACCCCCCATGGCACTGAAGCTTTCTTT. It yields the protein CASSFTPTPHGTEAFF.

The J gene is TRBJ2-1, the V gene TRBV18; D unresolved. Germline loops: CDR1 KGHSH, CDR2 LQKENI. The CDR3 loop spans 15 amino acids. Trimming left V 5 bases short and J 0 bases short, with 11 bases between. DNA of the CDR3: TGTGCCAGCTCAAACGCCGGCTCCTCCTACAATGAGCAGTTCTTC. This codes for CASSNAGSSYNEQFF.

This clonotype was counted at least ten times. The V gene is TRBV3-1, the J gene TRBJ1-2; D is ambiguous. V dropped 1 base and J dropped 4 bases, with 10 bases sitting between them. The germline V gene has CDR1 LGHDT and CDR2 YNNKEL (reference sequence). This CDR3 is built from 14 residues. DNA for the CDR3: TGTGCCAGCAGCCAAGCCAACGGTTTCTATGGCTACACCTTC. Translated: CASSQANGFYGYTF.

This clonotype was seen at least ten times. The chain employs TRBV6-4 and TRBJ1-2; a possible D gene is TRBD1 (5 bases). CDR3 size: 13 residues. V lost 6 bases and J lost 2, with 10 bases in between. The germline V gene has CDR1 MRHNA and CDR2 SNTAGT. This CDR3 is CASSEGVNYGYTF. As DNA, the CDR3 is TGTGCCAGCAGCGAAGGGGTGAACTATGGCTACACCTTC.

The rearrangement links TRBV27 to TRBJ1-2; a possible D gene is TRBD1 (6 bases). V was pared by 4 bases and J by 4 bases, with 16 bases between. Germline lookup yields CDR1 MNHEY and CDR2 SMNVEV (reference sequence). The CDR3 covers 15 residues. CDR3 bases: TGTGCCAGCAGTTCCCCACAGACAGGTCGCTATGGCTACACCTTC. This codes for CASSSPQTGRYGYTF.

V usage is TRBV24-1 and J usage is TRBJ2-5; tentative D call: TRBD1 (7 bases). The CDR3 covers 14 residues. V lost 4 bases and J lost 5, with 13 bases in between. The germline V gene encodes CDR1 KGHDR and CDR2 SFDVKD. The CDR3 spells CATSEEGAYETQYF. Here the CDR3 DNA reads TGTGCCACCAGTGAGGAGGGGGCTTACGAGACCCAGTACTTC.

This clonotype was counted at least ten times. The chain joins TRBV5-1 to TRBJ2-1, with 10 bases identical to TRBD2. This CDR3 contains 15 residues. Germline CDR1 and CDR2: SGHRS and YFSETQ. J lost 9 bases, V lost 2 bases, and 8 bases had no gene match. The CDR3, as DNA: TGCGCCAGCAGCTTTACCAGCGGGGGGGCCCCTGAGCAGTTCTTC. This gives the protein CASSFTSGGAPEQFF.

This clonotype was observed many times. The V and J genes are TRBV11-1 and TRBJ2-6, with D maybe TRBD1 (6 bases). Germline assignment: CDR1 SGHAT and CDR2 FQDESV (reference sequence). The ends were cut back, 5 bases at V and 1 base at J, with 9 bases in the middle. The CDR3 runs to 15 residues. CDR3 coding DNA: TGTGCCAGCAGCGCCACAGGGTCTGGGGCCAACGTCCTGACTTTC. Translation: CASSATGSGANVLTF.

The sample holds many counts of this clonotype. The CDR3 region has the DNA TGTGCCAGCAGAATTTCCACAGGGGGCAATGAGCAGTTCTTC. This sequence encodes CASRISTGGNEQFF. The rearrangement joins TRBV11-1 to TRBJ2-1, with TRBD1 matching 8 bases. This CDR3 has 14 amino acids. Germline CDR1 and CDR2: SGHAT and FQDESV (reference sequence). V gave up 6 bases and J gave up 6 bases; unmatched junction bases: 7. Full variable domain (rest looked up from reference TRBV11-1 and TRBJ2-1): EAEVAQSPRYKITEKSQAVAFWCDPISGHATLYWYRQILGQGPELLVQFQDESVVDDSQLPKDRFSAERLKGVDSTLKIQPAELGDSAMYLCASRISTGGNEQFFGPGTRLTVL.

V usage is TRBV7-9 and J usage is TRBJ2-1; D call uncertain. From germline, CDR1 is SEHNR and CDR2 FQNEAQ (reference sequence). The CDR3 extends over 15 amino acids. V shed 1 base and J shed 2 bases, with 9 bases lying between them. CDR3 in amino acids: CASSLGQQPYNEQFF. DNA of the CDR3: TGTGCCAGCAGCTTAGGACAACAACCCTACAATGAGCAGTTCTTC.

This clonotype occurred many times. This chain uses TRBV11-2 with TRBJ2-2; tentatively, D is TRBD1 (6 bases). This CDR3 contains 18 residues. Germline assignment: CDR1 SGHAT and CDR2 FQNNGV. Trimming cost V 3 bases and J 5 bases, with 22 bases left between them. The CDR3 spells CASSFVFGRGALTGELFF. CDR3 in DNA: TGTGCCAGCAGCTTCGTCTTCGGCAGGGGAGCGTTAACCGGGGAGCTGTTTTTT.

The sample holds a few counts of this clonotype. The chain has TRBV29-1 and TRBJ1-3; tentative D call: TRBD1 (5 bases). There are 14 residues in the CDR3. CDR1 and CDR2 (germline): SQVTM, ANQGSEA. V was cut by 7 bases and J by 0 bases, with 13 bases left in between. CDR3 DNA: TGCAGCGCAGCGGGACGGACCTCTGGAAACACCATATATTTT. Translating gives CSAAGRTSGNTIYF.

In its sample, this clonotype was seen many times. The chain joins TRBV12-3 or TRBV12-4 to TRBJ2-2; TRBD2 agrees at 9 bases. The CDR3 contains 16 residues. Trimming cost V 1 base and J 3 bases; bases outside gene matches: 3. CDR3 region: CASSLGKREDTGELFF. In DNA form, the CDR3 reads TGTGCCAGCAGTTTAGGAAAGCGGGAGGACACCGGGGAGCTGTTTTTT.

This clonotype came up a few times. The V and J genes are TRBV12-3 or TRBV12-4 and TRBJ2-2; 12 bases agree with TRBD2. V shed 5 bases, J shed 5 bases, and the junction held 6 bases outside the gene matches. CDR3 length: 16 amino acids. The CDR3 loop reads CASSRAGTSGTGELFF. CDR3 DNA sequence: TGTGCCAGCAGTCGAGCGGGGACTAGCGGGACCGGGGAGCTGTTTTTT.

This chain uses TRBV2 with TRBJ2-1; 9 bases align to TRBD2. The CDR3 sequence is 15 residues long. Trimming at V came to 7 bases and at J to 8 bases, leaving 12 bases not matched to a gene. The germline CDR1 and CDR2 sequences are SNHLY and FYNNEI. The CDR3 protein is CASTSGAGGLDEQFF. CDR3 sequence (DNA): TGTGCCAGCACCTCGGGAGCGGGGGGCCTCGATGAGCAGTTCTTC. Variable domain in full (rest from reference TRBV2 and TRBJ2-1): EPEVTQTPSHQVTQMGQEVILRCVPISNHLYFYWYRQILGQKVEFLVSFYNNEISEKSEIFDDQFSVERPDGSNFTLKIRSTKLEDSAMYFCASTSGAGGLDEQFFGPGTRLTVL.

This sequence joins TRBV14 and TRBJ2-1; 8 nucleotides line up with TRBD2. Germline CDR1 is SGHDN and CDR2 is FVKESK. V dropped 0 bases and J dropped 4; count of bases not matched to a gene: 14. The CDR3 is 19 residues long. The CDR3 spells CASSQEMEDPGGKYNEQFF. The CDR3 DNA sequence: TGTGCCAGCAGCCAAGAAATGGAAGATCCGGGGGGGAAGTACAATGAGCAGTTCTTC.

This clonotype was picked up many times. The rearrangement uses TRBV30 and TRBJ2-2; tentative D call: TRBD1 (5 bases). The V end was cut by 2 bases, the J end by 3 bases, with 10 bases between. The CDR3 extends over 14 amino acids. The germline gives CDR1 GTSNPN, CDR2 SVGIG (reference sequence). CDR3 amino acids: CAWSYRIDTGELFF. For the CDR3, the DNA is TGTGCCTGGAGTTACAGGATCGACACCGGGGAGCTGTTTTTT. The entire variable domain, with the rest obtained from reference TRBV30 and TRBJ2-2, is as follows: SQTIHQWPATLVQPVGSPLSLECTVEGTSNPNLYWYRQAAGRGLQLLFYSVGIGQISSEVPQNLSASRPQDRQFILSSKKLLLSDSGFYLCAWSYRIDTGELFFGEGSRLTVL.

This clonotype was counted between two and nine times. The rearrangement uses TRBV27 and TRBJ1-2; the D is unclear. CDR1 is MNHEY and CDR2 is SMNVEV in the germline V gene (reference sequence). CDR3 length: 16 residues. V was clipped by 3 bases and J by 2 bases, with 16 bases between them. As DNA, the CDR3 is TGTGCCAGCAGTTTCCTCCGGGAAGCCATCAACTATGGCTACACCTTC. This gives the protein CASSFLREAINYGYTF.